A single TCR beta chain is shown here with its context. Trimming took off 5 bases at V and 6 bases at J, with 14 bases between the two ends. Germline-derived CDR1 and CDR2 are ENHRY and SYGVKD. The CDR3 spans 13 residues. These data come from a study of blood T cell repertoires in COVID-19. Study at large: Spain, Italy and the United States supplied samples that represented acute and convalescent COVID-19.

Only in-frame clones appear in the TCRdb table, and some are missing; sequencing was by immunoSEQ multiplex PCR. Of approximately 210,000 clones in the sample, 82% are singletons; the top ten hold about 3.6%. The chain has TRBV10-3 and TRBJ2-7; tentatively, D is TRBD2 (5 bases). The sample was peripheral blood. This sequence originates from an elderly woman with acute or convalescent COVID-19. The CDR3 spells CAISYSTAGEQYF. For the CDR3, the DNA is TGTGCCATCAGTTACAGCACCGCGGGCGAGCAGTACTTC.